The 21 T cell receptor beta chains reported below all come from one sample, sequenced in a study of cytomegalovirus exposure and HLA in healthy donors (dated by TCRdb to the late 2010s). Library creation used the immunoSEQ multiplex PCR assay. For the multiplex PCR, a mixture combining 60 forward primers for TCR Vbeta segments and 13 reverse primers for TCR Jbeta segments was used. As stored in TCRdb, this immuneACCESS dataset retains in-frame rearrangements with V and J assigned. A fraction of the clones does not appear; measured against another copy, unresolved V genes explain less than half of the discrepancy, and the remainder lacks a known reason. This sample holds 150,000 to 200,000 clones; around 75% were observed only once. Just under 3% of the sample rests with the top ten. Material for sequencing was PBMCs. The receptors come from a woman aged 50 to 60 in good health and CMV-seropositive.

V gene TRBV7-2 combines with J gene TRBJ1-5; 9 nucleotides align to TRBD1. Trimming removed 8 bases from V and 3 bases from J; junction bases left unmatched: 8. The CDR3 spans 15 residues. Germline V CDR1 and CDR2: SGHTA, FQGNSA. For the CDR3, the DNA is TGTGCCAGCTCCAGGACAGGGGCTAACAATCAGCCCCAGCATTTT. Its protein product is CASSRTGANNQPQHF.

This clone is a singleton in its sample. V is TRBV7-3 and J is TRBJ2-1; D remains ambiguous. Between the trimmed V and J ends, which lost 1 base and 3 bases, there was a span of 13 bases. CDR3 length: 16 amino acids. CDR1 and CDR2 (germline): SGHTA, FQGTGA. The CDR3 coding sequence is TGTGCCAGCAGCTTAAGTGCTGAACTCCACTACAATGAGCAGTTCTTC. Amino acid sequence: CASSLSAELHYNEQFF.

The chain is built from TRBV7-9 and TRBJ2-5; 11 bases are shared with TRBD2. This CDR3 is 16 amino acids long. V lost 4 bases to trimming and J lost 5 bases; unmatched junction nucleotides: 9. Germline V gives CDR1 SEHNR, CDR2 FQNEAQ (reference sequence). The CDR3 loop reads CASSSLLAGGGETQYF. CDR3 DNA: TGTGCCAGCAGCTCCCTTCTAGCGGGGGGCGGGGAGACCCAGTACTTC.

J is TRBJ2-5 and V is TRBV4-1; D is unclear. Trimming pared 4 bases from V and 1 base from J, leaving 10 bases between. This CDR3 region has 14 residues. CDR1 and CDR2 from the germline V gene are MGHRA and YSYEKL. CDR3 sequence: CASSLSRIQETQYF. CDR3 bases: TGCGCCAGCAGCCTCTCGCGGATCCAAGAGACCCAGTACTTC.

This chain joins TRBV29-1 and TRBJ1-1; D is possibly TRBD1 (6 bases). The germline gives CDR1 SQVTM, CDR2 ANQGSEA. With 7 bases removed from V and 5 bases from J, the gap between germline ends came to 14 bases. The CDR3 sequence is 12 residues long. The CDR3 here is CSGEGGRTEAFF. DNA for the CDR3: TGCAGCGGTGAGGGGGGGAGGACTGAAGCTTTCTTT.

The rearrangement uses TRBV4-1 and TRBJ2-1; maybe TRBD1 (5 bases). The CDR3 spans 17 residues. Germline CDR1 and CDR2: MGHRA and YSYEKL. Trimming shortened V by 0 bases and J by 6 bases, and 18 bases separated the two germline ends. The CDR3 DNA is TGCGCCAGCAGCCAAGATCGAGCAGGCACAAGGGGCAATGAGCAGTTCTTC. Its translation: CASSQDRAGTRGNEQFF.

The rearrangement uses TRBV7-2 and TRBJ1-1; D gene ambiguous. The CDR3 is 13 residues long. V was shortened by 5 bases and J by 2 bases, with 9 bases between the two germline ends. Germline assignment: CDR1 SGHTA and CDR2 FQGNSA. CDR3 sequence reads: CASSPRGNTEAFF. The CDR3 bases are TGTGCCAGCAGCCCCCGGGGTAACACTGAAGCTTTCTTT.

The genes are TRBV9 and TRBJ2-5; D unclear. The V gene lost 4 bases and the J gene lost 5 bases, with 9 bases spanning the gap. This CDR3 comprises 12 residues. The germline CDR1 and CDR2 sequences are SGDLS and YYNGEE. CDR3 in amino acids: CASSTHKETQYF. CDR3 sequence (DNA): TGTGCCAGCAGCACCCACAAGGAGACCCAGTACTTC.

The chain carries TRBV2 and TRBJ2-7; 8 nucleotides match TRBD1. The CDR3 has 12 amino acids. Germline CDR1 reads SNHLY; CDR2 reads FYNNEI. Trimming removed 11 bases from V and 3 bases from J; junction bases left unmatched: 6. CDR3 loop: CASLGTGYEQYF. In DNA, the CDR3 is TGTGCCTCCCTAGGGACAGGCTACGAGCAGTACTTC.

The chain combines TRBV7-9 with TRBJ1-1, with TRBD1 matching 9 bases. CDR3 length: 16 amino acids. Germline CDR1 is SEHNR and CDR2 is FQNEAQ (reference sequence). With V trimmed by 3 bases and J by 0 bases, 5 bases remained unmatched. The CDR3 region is CASSLRQGVMNTEAFF. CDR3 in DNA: TGTGCCAGCAGCTTGCGACAGGGGGTTATGAACACTGAAGCTTTCTTT.

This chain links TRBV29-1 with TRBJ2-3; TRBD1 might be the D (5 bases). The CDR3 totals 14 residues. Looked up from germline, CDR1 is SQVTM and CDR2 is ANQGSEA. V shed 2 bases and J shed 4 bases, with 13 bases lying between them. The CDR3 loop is CSVEKPGSADTQYF. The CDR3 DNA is TGCAGCGTTGAAAAGCCAGGGTCGGCAGATACGCAGTATTTT.

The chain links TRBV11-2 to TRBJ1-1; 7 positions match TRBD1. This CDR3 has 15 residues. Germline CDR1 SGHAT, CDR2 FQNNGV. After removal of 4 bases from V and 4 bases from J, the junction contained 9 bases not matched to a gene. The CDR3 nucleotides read TGTGCCAGCAGCTCAAAGGGGGCGGGAGGCACTGAAGCTTTCTTT. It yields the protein CASSSKGAGGTEAFF.

CDR3 residues: CAISGGQRTEAFF. CDR3 DNA: TGTGCCATCAGTGGGGGACAGAGGACTGAAGCTTTCTTT. The genes are TRBV10-3 and TRBJ1-1, with TRBD1 matching 7 bases. The CDR3 extends over 13 amino acids. The V and J ends lost 4 bases and 5 bases, in that order; junction bases with no gene match: 4. CDR1 and CDR2 (germline): ENHRY, SYGVKD.

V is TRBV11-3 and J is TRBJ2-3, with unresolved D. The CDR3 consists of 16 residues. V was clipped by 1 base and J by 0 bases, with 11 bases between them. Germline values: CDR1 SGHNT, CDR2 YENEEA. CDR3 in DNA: TGTGCCAGCAGCTTAGGACGGAGTGCTAGCACAGATACGCAGTATTTT. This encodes CASSLGRSASTDTQYF.

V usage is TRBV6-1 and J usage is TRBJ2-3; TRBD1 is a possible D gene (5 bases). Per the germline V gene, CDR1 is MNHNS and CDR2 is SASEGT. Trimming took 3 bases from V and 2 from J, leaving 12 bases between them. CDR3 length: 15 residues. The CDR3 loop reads CASSEGRAYTDTQYF. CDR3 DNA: TGTGCCAGCAGTGAGGGCAGGGCCTACACAGATACGCAGTATTTT.

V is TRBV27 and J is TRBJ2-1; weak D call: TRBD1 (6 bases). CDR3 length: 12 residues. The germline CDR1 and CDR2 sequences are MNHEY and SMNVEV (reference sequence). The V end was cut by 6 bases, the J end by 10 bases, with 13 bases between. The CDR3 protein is CASSQGWREQFF. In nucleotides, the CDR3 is TGTGCCAGCAGCCAGGGGTGGAGGGAGCAGTTCTTC.

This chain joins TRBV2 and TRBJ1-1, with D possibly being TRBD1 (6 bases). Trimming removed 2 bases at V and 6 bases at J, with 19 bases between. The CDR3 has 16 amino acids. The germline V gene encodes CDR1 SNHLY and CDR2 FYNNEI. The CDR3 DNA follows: TGTGCCAGCAGTGAAATGGAGGGGGAGGGAAAGTCTGAAGCTTTCTTT. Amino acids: CASSEMEGEGKSEAFF.

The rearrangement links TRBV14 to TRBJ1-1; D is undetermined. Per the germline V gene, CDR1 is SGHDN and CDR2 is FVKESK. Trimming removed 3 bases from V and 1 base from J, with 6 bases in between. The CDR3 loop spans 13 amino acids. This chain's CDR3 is CASSHRENTEAFF. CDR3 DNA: TGTGCCAGCAGCCACCGAGAGAACACTGAAGCTTTCTTT.

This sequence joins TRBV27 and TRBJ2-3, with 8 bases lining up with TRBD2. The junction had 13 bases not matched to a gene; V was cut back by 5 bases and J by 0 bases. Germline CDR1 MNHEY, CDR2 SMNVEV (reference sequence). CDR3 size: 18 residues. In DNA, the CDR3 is TGTGCCAGCAGTCCTCGGGGGGGCTACGGGAGCAGCACAGATACGCAGTATTTT. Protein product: CASSPRGGYGSSTDTQYF.

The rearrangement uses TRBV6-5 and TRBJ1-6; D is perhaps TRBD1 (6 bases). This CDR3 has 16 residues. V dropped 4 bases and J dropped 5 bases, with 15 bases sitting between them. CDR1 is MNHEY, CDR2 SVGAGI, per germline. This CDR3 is CASSSIRGRNNSPLHF. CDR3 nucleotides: TGTGCCAGCAGTTCTATCAGGGGAAGAAATAATTCACCCCTCCACTTT.

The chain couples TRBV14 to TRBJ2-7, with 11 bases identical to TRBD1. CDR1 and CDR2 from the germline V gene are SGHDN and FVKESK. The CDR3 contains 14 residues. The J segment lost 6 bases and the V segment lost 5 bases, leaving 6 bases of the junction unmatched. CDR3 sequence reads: CASSLTGTGGEQYF. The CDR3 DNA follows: TGTGCCAGCAGCTTGACCGGGACAGGGGGCGAGCAGTACTTC. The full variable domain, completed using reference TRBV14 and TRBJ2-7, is EAGVTQFPSHSVIEKGQTVTLRCDPISGHDNLYWYRRVMGKEIKFLLHFVKESKQDESGMPNNRFLAERTGGTYSTLKVQPAELEDSGVYFCASSLTGTGGEQYFGPGTRLTVT.